Listed below are T cell receptor beta chains from one sample, sequenced in a study of blood T cell repertoires in COVID-19. Sequenced by immunoSEQ multiplex PCR; TCRdb stores in-frame clones only, minus some. The data hold 85,000 to 95,000 clones, with 80% to 90% observed a single time. The source material was peripheral blood. The origin of the receptors is a woman of 80 years or more with active COVID-19. CDR3s include the opening cysteine and the closing phenylalanine or tryptophan. The D gene is left open where the match is weak. Clone size is stated in some rows and not others, as once, few, many or a class when expanded.

DNA: TGTGCCAGCAGCGTTTTAAGCGGTGGGAATGAGCAGTTCTTC
CDR3: CASSVLSGGNEQFF
D: NA
J: TRBJ2-1
size: once
V: TRBV9

DNA: TGTGCCAGCAGTCTCAGACAGGGCTATGGCTACACCTTC
CDR3: CASSLRQGYGYTF
D: TRBD1
J: TRBJ1-2
size: NA
V: TRBV27

DNA: TGTGCCAGCTCCCGACTAGCGGCTAGCACAGATACGCAGTATTTT
CDR3: CASSRLAASTDTQYF
D: TRBD2
J: TRBJ2-3
size: NA
V: TRBV18

DNA: TGTGCCAGCAGTAGACAGGGGCGCTCACCCCTCCACTTT
CDR3: CASSRQGRSPLHF
D: TRBD1
J: TRBJ1-6
size: NA
V: TRBV6-2/TRBV6-3

DNA: TGTGCCAGCAGTTTATTAAACACGGCCCAGGGATCTGGTGGCTACACCTTC
CDR3: CASSLLNTAQGSGGYTF
D: NA
J: TRBJ1-2
size: once
V: TRBV28

DNA: TGTGCCAGCAGCCCGGACAGGGGGCCCGGGGAGCTGTTTTTT
CDR3: CASSPDRGPGELFF
D: TRBD1
J: TRBJ2-2
size: NA
V: TRBV7-3

DNA: TGTGCCAGCAGTTTAAGTGAGGGTCAGCCCCAGCATTTT
CDR3: CASSLSEGQPQHF
D: NA
J: TRBJ1-5
size: once
V: TRBV12-3/TRBV12-4

DNA: TGTGCCAGCAGCTTAATTGGGGCTTCACCCCTCCACTTT
CDR3: CASSLIGASPLHF
D: NA
J: TRBJ1-6
size: NA
V: TRBV11-2

DNA: TGTGCCAGTAGTATAGGAGGAGTATGGAGCAATCAGCCCCAGCATTTT
CDR3: CASSIGGVWSNQPQHF
D: NA
J: TRBJ1-5
size: NA
V: TRBV19

DNA: TGTGCCAGTAGGATCTCCTGGACTAGCGGGAGGGGGAGCTCCTACAATGAGCAGTTCTTC
CDR3: CASRISWTSGRGSSYNEQFF
D: TRBD2
J: TRBJ2-1
size: NA
V: TRBV19

DNA: TGTGCCAGCAGCGTAGCTACAGAAGGTTTGGAGCAGTTCTTC
CDR3: CASSVATEGLEQFF
D: NA
J: TRBJ2-1
size: NA
V: TRBV9

DNA: TGTGCCAGCAGGGACTGGGGGGATAGCAATCAGCCCCAGCATTTT
CDR3: CASRDWGDSNQPQHF
D: NA
J: TRBJ1-5
size: NA
V: TRBV28

DNA: TGCGCCAGCAGCTTGGAACGGAATGAAAAACTGTTTTTT
CDR3: CASSLERNEKLFF
D: NA
J: TRBJ1-4
size: few
V: TRBV5-1

DNA: TGTGCCGGGAGCGGGAGCTCCAAATACGAGCAGTACTTC
CDR3: CAGSGSSKYEQYF
D: NA
J: TRBJ2-7
size: NA
V: TRBV21-1

DNA: TGTGCCAGCAGCGTAGTTCTAGCGGGGAACACCGGGGAGCTGTTTTTT
CDR3: CASSVVLAGNTGELFF
D: TRBD2
J: TRBJ2-2
size: NA
V: TRBV9

DNA: TGTGCCAGCAGCTTAGATCAAGGGAGGAAGTACAATGAGCAGTTCTTC
CDR3: CASSLDQGRKYNEQFF
D: NA
J: TRBJ2-1
size: few
V: TRBV7-9

DNA: TGCGCCAGCAGCTTGGGACTAGCGGGAGCCAACGAGCAGTACTTC
CDR3: CASSLGLAGANEQYF
D: TRBD2
J: TRBJ2-7
size: NA
V: TRBV5-1

DNA: TGCGCCAGCAGCTCCGGACAGACGCTCTCTGGAAACACCATATATTTT
CDR3: CASSSGQTLSGNTIYF
D: NA
J: TRBJ1-3
size: NA
V: TRBV5-1

DNA: TGTGCCAGCAGCTCAGCCGGGACAGGGTTTGAAAAACTGTTTTTT
CDR3: CASSSAGTGFEKLFF
D: TRBD1
J: TRBJ1-4
size: NA
V: TRBV5-4

DNA: TGTGCCAGCAGTCGAACGCTGGGGCAGGGGCTTGGCTACACCTTC
CDR3: CASSRTLGQGLGYTF
D: NA
J: TRBJ1-2
size: NA
V: TRBV27

DNA: TGTGCCAGCTCACCTCAGCGGGAGAGATTAACAGATACGCAGTATTTT
CDR3: CASSPQRERLTDTQYF
D: TRBD2
J: TRBJ2-3
size: NA
V: TRBV18

DNA: TGTGCCAGCAGCGCGGGGGGCGATTCACCCCTCCACTTT
CDR3: CASSAGGDSPLHF
D: NA
J: TRBJ1-6
size: NA
V: TRBV9

DNA: TGTGCCAGCAGCTTGACAGATTCTTACACCGGGGAGCTGTTTTTT
CDR3: CASSLTDSYTGELFF
D: NA
J: TRBJ2-2
size: NA
V: TRBV7-2

DNA: TGTGCCAGCAACGGACTAGCGGGCAGCACCGGGGAGCTGTTTTTT
CDR3: CASNGLAGSTGELFF
D: TRBD2
J: TRBJ2-2
size: NA
V: TRBV2

DNA: TGTGCCAGCAGCCCGCGGGGTAGCGGGACCACGGAGACCCAGTACTTC
CDR3: CASSPRGSGTTETQYF
D: TRBD2
J: TRBJ2-5
size: NA
V: TRBV5-6

DNA: TGTGCCAGCAGCCCGCAGGGGGCGTATACTGAAGCTTTCTTT
CDR3: CASSPQGAYTEAFF
D: TRBD1
J: TRBJ1-1
size: NA
V: TRBV7-9

DNA: TGTGCCAGTAGTATCCGAGGGCTAGCCAAAAACATTCAGTACTTC
CDR3: CASSIRGLAKNIQYF
D: NA
J: TRBJ2-4
size: NA
V: TRBV19

DNA: TGTGCCAGCAAACCGAGGACAGGGCTAGGCAATCAGCCCCAGCATTTT
CDR3: CASKPRTGLGNQPQHF
D: TRBD1
J: TRBJ1-5
size: NA
V: TRBV2

DNA: TGTGCCATCAGTGAGATGCGGGAGGGCCTCTACGAGCAGTACTTC
CDR3: CAISEMREGLYEQYF
D: TRBD2
J: TRBJ2-7
size: NA
V: TRBV10-3

DNA: TGTGCCAGTTCGTGGGGGGGGAACACTGAAGCTTTCTTT
CDR3: CASSWGGNTEAFF
D: NA
J: TRBJ1-1
size: NA
V: TRBV6-5

DNA: TGTGCCAGTAGTATTGGGGGCTGGGTGCGTCAGCCCCAGCATTTT
CDR3: CASSIGGWVRQPQHF
D: NA
J: TRBJ1-5
size: NA
V: TRBV19

DNA: TGTGCCAGCAGTTATAGTGGGAGGGCCGATTACAATGAGCAGTTCTTC
CDR3: CASSYSGRADYNEQFF
D: TRBD2
J: TRBJ2-1
size: NA
V: TRBV27

DNA: TGTGCCAGTACGTCTAGCGGTTCGAACACCGGGGAGCTGTTTTTT
CDR3: CASTSSGSNTGELFF
D: TRBD2
J: TRBJ2-2
size: NA
V: TRBV19

DNA: TGTGCCAGCAGCCCGGGTAGCGGGAGTCGAGAGACCCAGTACTTC
CDR3: CASSPGSGSRETQYF
D: TRBD2
J: TRBJ2-5
size: NA
V: TRBV5-6

DNA: TGTGCCAGCAGCGCCGGCGGGACCAGCTCCTACAATGAGCAGTTCTTC
CDR3: CASSAGGTSSYNEQFF
D: NA
J: TRBJ2-1
size: NA
V: TRBV9

DNA: TGTGCCAGCAGCTTAACGGGAGGGGACACCGGGGAGCTGTTTTTT
CDR3: CASSLTGGDTGELFF
D: TRBD2
J: TRBJ2-2
size: NA
V: TRBV7-2

DNA: TGTGCCATCAGTACAACCTCAGGGTTAGCGGACTCCTACAATGAGCAGTTCTTC
CDR3: CAISTTSGLADSYNEQFF
D: NA
J: TRBJ2-1
size: NA
V: TRBV10-3

DNA: TGTGCCAGCGGCCTTAAGCCAACAAGGGGATGGTACACTGAAGCTTTCTTT
CDR3: CASGLKPTRGWYTEAFF
D: NA
J: TRBJ1-1
size: NA
V: TRBV5-4

DNA: TGTGCCTGGAGTGTGTACCCGGGGGTTAGTGGAAACACCATATATTTT
CDR3: CAWSVYPGVSGNTIYF
D: NA
J: TRBJ1-3
size: NA
V: TRBV30

DNA: TGTGCCTGGAGGACAGGGGGGGACTCCTACGAGCAGTACTTC
CDR3: CAWRTGGDSYEQYF
D: TRBD1
J: TRBJ2-7
size: NA
V: TRBV30

DNA: TGCGCCAGCAGCCACGGGAAGGGGAGGCCCTACGAGCAGTACTTC
CDR3: CASSHGKGRPYEQYF
D: NA
J: TRBJ2-7
size: NA
V: TRBV4-1

DNA: TGTGCCAGCAGCTTCTCCGCTAGCGGGAGTAAAGATACGCAGTATTTT
CDR3: CASSFSASGSKDTQYF
D: TRBD2
J: TRBJ2-3
size: NA
V: TRBV7-2

DNA: TGTGCCAGCAGTTTATCGGGCGGGACGGGGCAGTACTTC
CDR3: CASSLSGGTGQYF
D: NA
J: TRBJ2-7
size: NA
V: TRBV28

DNA: TGTGCCAGCAGCGCCGTCGGCACTGAAGCTTTCTTT
CDR3: CASSAVGTEAFF
D: NA
J: TRBJ1-1
size: NA
V: TRBV9

DNA: TGTGCCAGCAGCTTACTGCGGGAAGATACGCAGTATTTT
CDR3: CASSLLREDTQYF
D: NA
J: TRBJ2-3
size: NA
V: TRBV7-2

DNA: TGTGCCACCAGCAGGGACAAACAGGGGGCCAATGAAAAACTGTTTTTT
CDR3: CATSRDKQGANEKLFF
D: TRBD1
J: TRBJ1-4
size: once
V: TRBV15

DNA: TGTGCCAGCAGCGCCGCTCAGGAAGGCTTCTATGGCTACACCTTC
CDR3: CASSAAQEGFYGYTF
D: NA
J: TRBJ1-2
size: NA
V: TRBV5-4

DNA: TGTGCCAGCAGCAAGCAGACAGGGGCGGGTTTCAATGAGCAGTTCTTC
CDR3: CASSKQTGAGFNEQFF
D: TRBD1
J: TRBJ2-1
size: NA
V: TRBV7-8

DNA: TGTGCCAGCACCACGACAGGGGTATCTTCACCCCTCCACTTT
CDR3: CASTTTGVSSPLHF
D: TRBD1
J: TRBJ1-6
size: NA
V: TRBV27

DNA: TGTGCCAGCAGCTTAGAGCGGATATCTCACGAGCAGTACTTC
CDR3: CASSLERISHEQYF
D: NA
J: TRBJ2-7
size: NA
V: TRBV11-2

DNA: TGTGCCAGCACCCTAGGACAGGGCCGCAATCAGCCCCAGCATTTT
CDR3: CASTLGQGRNQPQHF
D: TRBD1
J: TRBJ1-5
size: NA
V: TRBV2

DNA: TGTGCCAGCAGCTTAGCCCCAGGTGAGCAGTTCTTC
CDR3: CASSLAPGEQFF
D: NA
J: TRBJ2-1
size: NA
V: TRBV7-2

DNA: TGCGCCAGCAGCCTAGGACTGGGTGTAAATTCACCCCTCCACTTT
CDR3: CASSLGLGVNSPLHF
D: NA
J: TRBJ1-6
size: NA
V: TRBV5-1

DNA: TGTGCCAGCAGTTTGGACTGGAACTACGAGCAGTACTTC
CDR3: CASSLDWNYEQYF
D: NA
J: TRBJ2-7
size: NA
V: TRBV27

DNA: TGTGCCAGCAGCTTAAGGTCCAGGGACCAGGGGGGTCGACATGAGCAGTTCTTC
CDR3: CASSLRSRDQGGRHEQFF
D: NA
J: TRBJ2-1
size: NA
V: TRBV11-2